These T cell receptor beta chains were read from a single sample in a study of cytomegalovirus exposure and HLA in healthy donors. The method was immunoSEQ multiplex PCR; TCRdb's version includes in-frame clones alone and lacks a portion of them. The profile shows roughly 250,000 clones, just over 70% of them singletons. Input material: PBMCs. The receptors come from a female donor in good health and CMV-seronegative. Each CDR3 is given with its conserved first and last residue. A D gene is named only where the DNA matches it firmly. Expanded clones are given a class, and other clones once, few, many or no size at all.

TRBJ2-1 | NA | TRBV19 | TRBD2 | CASSIARTSGNEQFF | TGTGCCAGTAGTATAGCGCGAACTAGCGGCAATGAGCAGTTCTTC
TRBJ1-2 | NA | TRBV6-5 | NA | CASSMGGDYGYTF | TGTGCCAGCAGTATGGGGGGGGACTATGGCTACACCTTC
TRBJ2-7 | few | TRBV28 | TRBD2 | CASSLTSGTYEQYF | TGTGCCAGCAGTTTGACTAGCGGAACCTACGAGCAGTACTTC
TRBJ2-7 | NA | TRBV5-4 | NA | CASSSYRQVGSYEQYF | TGTGCCAGCAGCTCATACCGACAGGTAGGGAGTTACGAGCAGTACTTC
TRBJ2-7 | few | TRBV16 | TRBD2 | CASSQFGRTSGYEQYF | TGTGCCAGCAGCCAATTTGGTAGGACTAGCGGGTACGAGCAGTACTTC
TRBJ2-1 | NA | TRBV28 | NA | CASSLQTGLDEQFF | TGTGCCAGCAGTCTTCAAACGGGTTTGGATGAGCAGTTCTTC
TRBJ1-5 | NA | TRBV19 | TRBD1 | CASSVGQGWNQPQHF | TGTGCCAGTAGTGTCGGACAGGGATGGAATCAGCCCCAGCATTTT
TRBJ2-1 | NA | TRBV5-6 | TRBD2 | CASSSTLAGAPNEQFF | TGTGCCAGCAGCTCTACACTAGCGGGAGCCCCCAATGAGCAGTTCTTC
TRBJ2-2 | NA | TRBV30 | NA | CAWSVGGTGELFF | TGTGCCTGGAGTGTGGGGGGAACGGGGGAGCTGTTTTTT
TRBJ1-1 | once | TRBV5-4 | NA | CASTRYGGGKRGTEAFF | TGTGCCAGCACCCGCTATGGAGGTGGGAAGAGAGGGACTGAAGCTTTCTTT
TRBJ2-5 | NA | TRBV7-9 | TRBD2 | CASGPFRGGIQETQYF | TGTGCCAGCGGCCCGTTTAGGGGAGGGATCCAAGAGACCCAGTACTTC
TRBJ1-5 | NA | TRBV5-1 | TRBD1 | CASRTGTGDNQPQHF | TGCGCCAGCAGAACCGGGACAGGAGATAATCAGCCCCAGCATTTT
TRBJ2-1 | NA | TRBV7-9 | TRBD1 | CASSVWTGTYNEQFF | TGTGCCAGCAGCGTATGGACAGGGACCTACAATGAGCAGTTCTTC
TRBJ2-7 | once | TRBV28 | TRBD2 | CASSLLTSGSRDEQYF | TGTGCCAGCAGTTTACTGACTAGCGGGAGTAGGGACGAGCAGTACTTC
TRBJ1-1 | NA | TRBV5-6 | NA | CASSRGTGNTEAFF | TGTGCCAGCAGCAGGGGGACGGGGAACACTGAAGCTTTCTTT
TRBJ1-1 | once | TRBV7-9 | NA | CASSLAKNTEAFF | TGTGCCAGCAGCTTAGCCAAGAACACTGAAGCTTTCTTT
TRBJ2-5 | NA | TRBV18 | NA | CASSPRGAQETQYF | TGTGCCAGCTCCCCCAGGGGGGCCCAAGAGACCCAGTACTTC
TRBJ2-1 | NA | TRBV20-1 | NA | CSASRDSRQFF | TGCAGTGCTAGCCGGGACTCGAGGCAGTTCTTC
TRBJ2-2 | NA | TRBV6-5 | NA | CASSIPPAGTGELFF | TGTGCCAGCAGTATCCCGCCAGCAGGGACCGGGGAGCTGTTTTTT
TRBJ2-1 | NA | TRBV11-3 | TRBD2 | CASTELAGGRDEQFF | TGTGCCAGCACCGAACTAGCGGGAGGGCGGGATGAGCAGTTCTTC
TRBJ1-1 | few | TRBV7-8 | NA | CASSLAGRTEAFF | TGTGCCAGCAGCTTGGCAGGGAGGACTGAAGCTTTCTTT
TRBJ1-5 | NA | TRBV18 | NA | CASSPNVAGGFDQPQHF | TGTGCCAGCTCACCAAACGTGGCTGGGGGGTTCGATCAGCCCCAGCATTTT
TRBJ2-7 | NA | TRBV7-9 | NA | CASSLATGYEQYF | TGTGCCAGCAGCTTAGCTACGGGGTACGAGCAGTACTTC
TRBJ2-1 | NA | TRBV10-1 | NA | CASSRGTVNEQFF | TGCGCCAGCAGCAGGGGGACTGTTAATGAGCAGTTCTTC
TRBJ1-3 | NA | TRBV28 | NA | CASSLLQGSGNTIYF | TGTGCCAGCAGTTTATTACAGGGCTCTGGAAACACCATATATTTT
TRBJ2-7 | NA | TRBV11-2 | TRBD2 | CASSLGHGRAYNEQYF | TGTGCCAGCAGCTTAGGGCACGGGAGGGCCTATAACGAGCAGTACTTC
TRBJ2-7 | NA | TRBV30 | TRBD1 | CAWTLSGGYEQYF | TGTGCCTGGACGTTGTCAGGGGGCTACGAGCAGTACTTC
TRBJ1-2 | NA | TRBV5-4 | TRBD1 | CASSYGQGARGYTF | TGTGCCAGCAGCTACGGACAGGGGGCGCGAGGCTACACCTTC
TRBJ2-7 | few | TRBV27 | NA | CASSPLAESSYEQYF | TGTGCCAGCAGTCCTCTAGCCGAGAGCTCCTACGAGCAGTACTTC
TRBJ2-1 | NA | TRBV27 | NA | CASSLSPGRYEQFF | TGTGCCAGCAGTTTATCCCCAGGGCGATATGAGCAGTTCTTC
TRBJ2-2 | NA | TRBV5-1 | TRBD2 | CASSATSGTGELFF | TGCGCCAGCAGCGCTACTAGCGGGACTGGGGAGCTGTTTTTT
TRBJ2-7 | once | TRBV11-2 | TRBD2 | CASSMSGGGEQYF | TGTGCCAGCAGCATGAGCGGGGGCGGCGAGCAGTACTTC
TRBJ2-3 | few | TRBV5-4 | TRBD2 | CASSRAVVAGGGDTQYF | TGTGCCAGCAGCAGGGCCGTGGTAGCGGGAGGCGGGGATACGCAGTATTTT
TRBJ1-1 | few | TRBV11-3 | NA | CASSVDGQGRAEAFF | TGTGCCAGCAGCGTAGACGGTCAGGGTAGAGCTGAAGCTTTCTTT
TRBJ1-2 | NA | TRBV5-6 | NA | CASSFIVGQGYTF | TGTGCCAGCAGCTTTATTGTGGGGCAGGGCTACACCTTC
TRBJ2-7 | NA | TRBV29-1 | NA | CSVLRQDPYEQYF | TGCAGCGTTTTGAGACAAGACCCTTACGAGCAGTACTTC
TRBJ2-7 | few | TRBV13 | TRBD2 | CASSSSTSGSSYEQYF | TGTGCCAGCAGCTCCTCCACTAGCGGGAGCTCCTACGAGCAGTACTTC
TRBJ1-1 | NA | TRBV14 | NA | CASSQWGGTTEAFF | TGTGCCAGCAGCCAATGGGGGGGGACCACTGAAGCTTTCTTT
TRBJ1-1 | NA | TRBV12-5 | NA | CASGLVISGHPNTEAFF | TGTGCTAGTGGTTTGGTAATTAGCGGGCATCCGAACACTGAAGCTTTCTTT
TRBJ2-7 | NA | TRBV6-1 | TRBD2 | CASGDRLAGTYEQYF | TGTGCCAGCGGCGATCGACTAGCGGGGACCTACGAGCAGTACTTC
TRBJ1-2 | NA | TRBV2 | NA | CASSETVYGYTF | TGTGCCAGCAGTGAGACAGTCTATGGCTACACCTTC
TRBJ2-1 | NA | TRBV21-1 | NA | CASSNFQGRNEQFF | TGTGCCAGCAGCAACTTCCAGGGGCGCAATGAGCAGTTCTTC
TRBJ2-7 | NA | TRBV19 | NA | CASSTGLGRYEQYF | TGTGCCAGTAGTACGGGACTGGGTCGGTACGAGCAGTACTTC
TRBJ1-2 | NA | TRBV30 | NA | CAWHMGGDYTF | TGTGCCTGGCACATGGGGGGTGACTACACCTTC